These 30 T cell receptor beta chains came from one sample sequenced in a study of T cell responses to AZD1222 COVID-19 vaccine. Produced via immunoSEQ multiplex PCR; TCRdb's table is partial and in-frame only. The sample includes about 180,000 clones, 85% to 95% of them seen just once. This sample comprised peripheral blood, obtained 28 days after the second dose of the MenACWY control vaccine. The receptors come from an adult who received the MenACWY meningococcal vaccine as a control.

The chain combines TRBV7-3 with TRBJ2-3, with D possibly TRBD2 on 5 matching bases. The CDR3 consists of 15 residues. Germline V lookup: CDR1 SGHTA, CDR2 FQGTGA. V lost 5 bases to trimming and J lost 0 bases, with 12 bases between them. The CDR3 spells CASSPASGSTDTQYF. The CDR3 DNA reads TGTGCCAGCAGCCCCGCCAGCGGTAGCACAGATACGCAGTATTTT.

The chain couples TRBV10-1 to TRBJ2-2; the D gene could be TRBD1 or TRBD2 (5 bases each). V was shortened by 4 bases and J by 5 bases, with 20 bases between the two germline ends. The CDR3 spans 17 residues. CDR1 is WNHNN, CDR2 SYGVQD, per germline (reference sequence). The DNA for the CDR3 is TGCGCCAGCAGTGCCAACCCCGGGGCCTCGAGGACCGGGGAGCTGTTTTTT. Its protein is CASSANPGASRTGELFF.

V is TRBV7-9 and J is TRBJ1-2; D call uncertain. The CDR3 is 12 amino acids. Germline CDR1 reads SEHNR; CDR2 reads FQNEAQ (reference sequence). The germline V and J ends were trimmed by 4 bases and 4 bases, with 7 bases remaining between them. The DNA of the CDR3 is TGTGCCAGCAGCTATAGGGCCTATGGCTACACCTTC. Its translation is CASSYRAYGYTF.

The chain uses TRBV6-2 or TRBV6-3 and TRBJ1-2, with a tentative D call TRBD1 (6 bases). V lost 5 bases, J lost 4 bases, and 14 bases lay in between. Germline V gene lookup returns CDR1 MNHEY and CDR2 SVGEGT. There are 14 residues in the CDR3. The chain's CDR3 is CASSQGSRIYGYTF. In DNA form, the CDR3 reads TGTGCCAGCAGTCAGGGGTCACGGATCTATGGCTACACCTTC.

The J gene is TRBJ1-5, the V gene TRBV28; D ambiguous. Germline CDR1 MDHEN, CDR2 SYDVKM. V lost 3 bases and J 1 base, leaving 7 bases between the germline ends. This CDR3 comprises 14 residues. CDR3: CASSLVHSNQPQHF. Written as DNA, the CDR3 is TGTGCCAGCAGTTTGGTCCACAGCAATCAGCCCCAGCATTTT.

The rearrangement joins TRBV27 to TRBJ2-7; perhaps TRBD1 as D (5 bases). CDR1 is MNHEY, CDR2 SMNVEV, per germline (reference sequence). Trimming pared 3 bases from V and 0 bases from J, leaving 9 bases between. CDR3 length: 14 residues. Here the CDR3 DNA reads TGTGCCAGCAGTTTCAGGGCAGACTCCTACGAGCAGTACTTC. It yields the protein CASSFRADSYEQYF.

The chain employs TRBV7-2 and TRBJ1-5; 9 bases match TRBD1. Looked up from germline, CDR1 is SGHTA and CDR2 is FQGNSA. Trimming took 1 base from V and 9 from J; bases not matched to a gene: 4. This CDR3 is 14 amino acids long. CDR3 DNA: TGTGCCAGCAGCTTAGACACAGGGGGCCGGCCCCAGCATTTT. The encoded protein is CASSLDTGGRPQHF.

This rearrangement joins TRBV7-9 to TRBJ1-3, with D uncertain. CDR1 is SEHNR and CDR2 is FQNEAQ in the germline V gene (reference sequence). V lost 5 bases, J lost 0 bases, and 11 bases lay in between. There are 15 residues in the CDR3. CDR3 amino acids: CASSVRVVSGNTIYF. As DNA, the CDR3 is TGTGCCAGCAGCGTCCGCGTCGTCTCTGGAAACACCATATATTTT.

Written as DNA, the CDR3 is TGTGCCAGTAGTATAGATGGAATCTATGGCTACACCTTC. Residues: CASSIDGIYGYTF. This chain links TRBV19 with TRBJ1-2; D remains ambiguous. CDR3 length: 13 residues. In germline, CDR1 is LNHDA, CDR2 SQIVND (reference sequence). V was clipped by 0 bases and J by 4 bases, with 6 bases between them.

The chain carries TRBV5-4 and TRBJ1-1; D is possibly TRBD1 (5 bases). V was shortened by 9 bases and J by 4 bases, with 16 bases between the two germline ends. The germline V gene encodes CDR1 SGHNT and CDR2 YYREEE (reference sequence). The CDR3 has 13 amino acids. In DNA, the CDR3 is TGTGCCACTTCTTCCCACCAGGGCACTGAAGCTTTCTTT. Translated, it gives CATSSHQGTEAFF. Full variable domain (outside the CDR3, taken from reference TRBV5-4 and TRBJ1-1): ETGVTQSPTHLIKTRGQQVTLRCSSQSGHNTVSWYQQALGQGPQFIFQYYREEENGRGNFPPRFSGLQFPNYSSELNVNALELDDSALYLCATSSHQGTEAFFGQGTRLTVV.

The chain uses TRBV28 and TRBJ2-7; 7 bases agree with TRBD1. There are 13 residues in the CDR3. The germline V gene has CDR1 MDHEN and CDR2 SYDVKM. Trimming took 10 bases from V and 4 from J; bases not matched to a gene: 10. In nucleotides, the CDR3 is TGTGCCAACCTGGGGACAGTCGAGTACGAGCAGTACTTC. Its translation: CANLGTVEYEQYF.

V is TRBV25-1 and J is TRBJ1-1; no clear D gene. V lost 4 bases and J 4 bases, leaving 13 bases between the germline ends. This CDR3 comprises 14 residues. Germline loops: CDR1 MGHDK, CDR2 SYGVNS. This chain's CDR3 is CASSGGDRSTEAFF. CDR3 DNA: TGTGCCAGCAGTGGGGGAGACCGGAGCACTGAAGCTTTCTTT. The whole variable domain, remainder taken from reference TRBV25-1 and TRBJ1-1, is EADIYQTPRYLVIGTGKKITLECSQTMGHDKMYWYQQDPGMELHLIHYSYGVNSTEKGDLSSESTVSRIRTEHFPLTLESARPSHTSQYLCASSGGDRSTEAFFGQGTRLTVV.

This sequence joins TRBV11-2 and TRBJ1-4; 7 nucleotides agree with TRBD1. The CDR3 is 15 amino acids. In germline, CDR1 is SGHAT, CDR2 FQNNGV. Unmatched junction bases numbered 3, after V lost 3 bases and J lost 2 bases. The DNA for the CDR3 is TGTGCCAGCAGCTTCAACAGGGGCACTAATGAAAAACTGTTTTTT. As protein: CASSFNRGTNEKLFF.

The chain uses TRBV3-1 (or the pseudogene TRBV3-2) and TRBJ2-7, with D possibly matching TRBD2 (5 bases). Per the germline V gene, CDR1 is LGHDT and CDR2 is YNNKEL (reference sequence). V lost 1 base, J lost 4 bases, and 14 bases lay in between. This CDR3 region has 15 residues. CDR3 protein: CASSQVRVTGYEQYF. The CDR3 bases are TGTGCCAGCAGCCAAGTGCGGGTAACGGGGTACGAGCAGTACTTC.

V gene TRBV10-2 combines with J gene TRBJ2-7; 13 nucleotides align to TRBD2. Looked up from germline, CDR1 is WSHSY and CDR2 is SAAADI. Trimming took 6 bases from V and 2 from J; bases not matched to a gene: 4. The CDR3 length is 15 residues. This chain's CDR3 is CASRPGLAGAYEQYF. The CDR3 DNA reads as TGCGCCAGCAGACCCGGACTAGCGGGGGCCTACGAGCAGTACTTC.

The gene calls are TRBV7-6 and TRBJ2-1; 9 positions agree with TRBD1. V was clipped by 5 bases and J by 6 bases; unmatched bases: 23. Germline V gives CDR1 SGHVS, CDR2 FNYEAQ. This CDR3 has 20 residues. In DNA, the CDR3 is TGTGCCAGCAGCCGAACCCGACCCGGGACAGGGAGGGCTCTCGGCAATGAGCAGTTCTTC. As protein: CASSRTRPGTGRALGNEQFF.

This chain links TRBV19 with TRBJ1-2; D gene uncertain. Germline CDR1 and CDR2: LNHDA and SQIVND (reference sequence). Trimming pared 4 bases from V and 4 bases from J, leaving 13 bases between. The length of the CDR3 is 14 residues. CDR3 amino acids: CASSRGSESYGYTF. Here the CDR3 DNA reads TGTGCCAGTAGTAGGGGATCGGAGAGCTATGGCTACACCTTC.

The rearrangement joins TRBV6-1 to TRBJ1-2; 7 nucleotides align to TRBD1. The junction had 15 bases not matched to a gene; V was cut back by 5 bases and J by 6 bases. The germline V gene has CDR1 MNHNS and CDR2 SASEGT. The CDR3 is made up of 16 amino acids. This chain's CDR3 is CASSQGQVLGKDGYTF. In nucleotides, the CDR3 is TGTGCCAGCAGTCAAGGACAGGTCCTGGGCAAGGATGGCTACACCTTC.

The rearrangement uses TRBV6-5 and TRBJ1-1, with TRBD1 matching 8 bases. This CDR3 comprises 14 residues. With V trimmed by 6 bases and J by 8 bases, 11 bases remained unmatched. Looked up from germline, CDR1 is MNHEY and CDR2 is SVGAGI. The CDR3 is CASSSAGGPKEAFF. The CDR3, as DNA: TGTGCCAGCAGCTCCGCAGGGGGCCCTAAGGAAGCTTTCTTT.

The chain recombines TRBV6-4 with TRBJ1-5; D is perhaps TRBD1 (5 bases). Trimming left V 8 bases short and J 2 bases short, with 13 bases between. This CDR3 region has 14 residues. Germline V CDR1 and CDR2: MRHNA, SNTAGT. The CDR3 loop is CASATVHGNQPQHF. CDR3 DNA sequence: TGTGCCAGCGCGACAGTCCACGGCAATCAGCCCCAGCATTTT.

CDR3 amino acids: CASRNLTDTQYF. The CDR3 DNA reads TGTGCCAGCAGGAACCTCACAGATACGCAGTATTTT. The chain combines TRBV7-2 with TRBJ2-3; D ambiguous. The CDR3 totals 12 residues. CDR1 is SGHTA, CDR2 FQGNSA, per germline. V lost 6 bases and J 2 bases, leaving 6 bases between the germline ends.

The V gene is TRBV19, the J gene TRBJ2-7; 10 nucleotides match TRBD1. The germline V gene encodes CDR1 LNHDA and CDR2 SQIVND (reference sequence). The CDR3 is 14 amino acids. Germline trimming cut 5 bases from V and 5 bases from J; bases unmatched to any gene: 6. The DNA for the CDR3 is TGTGCCAGTAGTGCCGGGACAGGGGTTAACGAGCAGTACTTC. Residues: CASSAGTGVNEQYF. Full variable domain (outside the CDR3, taken from reference TRBV19 and TRBJ2-7): DGGITQSPKYLFRKEGQNVTLSCEQNLNHDAMYWYRQDPGQGLRLIYYSQIVNDFQKGDIAEGYSVSREKKESFPLTVTSAQKNPTAFYLCASSAGTGVNEQYFGPGTRLTVT.

This clone was counted once. The chain links TRBV11-3 to TRBJ1-1; a possible D gene is TRBD1 (5 bases). With 5 bases removed from V and 4 bases from J, the gap between germline ends came to 20 bases. The CDR3 sequence is 16 residues long. Germline V CDR1 and CDR2: SGHNT, YENEEA. The CDR3 sequence is CASSLGRGRARTEAFF. CDR3 sequence (DNA): TGTGCCAGCAGCCTAGGAAGAGGCAGGGCCCGCACTGAAGCTTTCTTT. Filled out from reference TRBV11-3 and TRBJ1-1, the complete variable domain reads EAGVVQSPRYKIIEKKQPVAFWCNPISGHNTLYWYLQNLGQGPELLIRYENEEAVDDSQLPKDRFSAERLKGVDSTLKIQPAELGDSAVYLCASSLGRGRARTEAFFGQGTRLTVV.

This sequence joins TRBV6-5 and TRBJ1-1, with 8 positions matching TRBD1. Germline CDR1 is MNHEY and CDR2 is SVGAGI. This CDR3 is built from 14 residues. Trimming at V came to 5 bases and at J to 7 bases, leaving 9 bases not matched to a gene. The CDR3 here is CASSRTGLAGEAFF. CDR3 DNA sequence: TGTGCCAGCAGTAGGACAGGGTTGGCCGGTGAAGCTTTCTTT.

V usage is TRBV5-5 and J usage is TRBJ1-1; the D gene is possibly TRBD1 (6 bases). V lost 2 bases, J lost 5 bases, and 13 bases lay in between. CDR1 and CDR2 (germline): SGHKS, YYEKEE (reference sequence). This CDR3 is built from 14 residues. DNA for the CDR3: TGTGCCAGCAGCTTTGGAGGGGGAGGGACTGAAGCTTTCTTT. Residues: CASSFGGGGTEAFF.

The V call is TRBV2, the J call TRBJ2-7; weak D call: TRBD1 (6 bases). Germline-derived CDR1 and CDR2 are SNHLY and FYNNEI. The CDR3 has 12 residues. This CDR3 reads CAAARQDYEQYF. CDR3 DNA: TGTGCAGCAGCGCGACAGGACTACGAGCAGTACTTC.

This chain links TRBV24-1 with TRBJ2-2; D uncertain. V was clipped by 4 bases and J by 2 bases, with 10 bases between them. Per germline, CDR1 KGHDR and CDR2 SFDVKD. CDR3 length: 15 residues. The CDR3 DNA sequence: TGTGCCACCAGTGAGTACAGCACAAACACCGGGGAGCTGTTTTTT. This encodes CATSEYSTNTGELFF.

This chain uses TRBV12-5 with TRBJ1-5, with 7 bases aligning to TRBD1. CDR1 is LGHNT, CDR2 FRNRAP, per germline. The CDR3 is made up of 16 amino acids. V lost 0 bases to trimming and J lost 6 bases; unmatched junction nucleotides: 8. The CDR3 DNA follows: TGTGCTAGTGGTTTGGTAGTAGGGGGCGAGGTTCAGCCCCAGCATTTT. Residues: CASGLVVGGEVQPQHF.

The chain carries TRBV30 and TRBJ1-4; possible D gene TRBD1, 5 bases. Trimming took off 0 bases at V and 4 bases at J, with 12 bases between the two ends. Germline V gene sequence: CDR1 GTSNPN, CDR2 SVGIG (reference sequence). The CDR3 consists of 15 residues. CDR3 nucleotides: TGTGCCTGGAGTGTTCTTGACAGTTATAATGAAAAACTGTTTTTT. As protein: CAWSVLDSYNEKLFF.

The J gene is TRBJ1-1, the V gene TRBV12-5; D is unresolved. V was shortened by 3 bases and J by 2 bases, with 13 bases between the two germline ends. Per the germline V gene, CDR1 is LGHNT and CDR2 is FRNRAP. CDR3 length equals 15 residues. CDR3 sequence reads: CASGFGQPLNTEAFF. The DNA for the CDR3 is TGTGCTAGTGGTTTTGGCCAGCCCCTTAACACTGAAGCTTTCTTT.